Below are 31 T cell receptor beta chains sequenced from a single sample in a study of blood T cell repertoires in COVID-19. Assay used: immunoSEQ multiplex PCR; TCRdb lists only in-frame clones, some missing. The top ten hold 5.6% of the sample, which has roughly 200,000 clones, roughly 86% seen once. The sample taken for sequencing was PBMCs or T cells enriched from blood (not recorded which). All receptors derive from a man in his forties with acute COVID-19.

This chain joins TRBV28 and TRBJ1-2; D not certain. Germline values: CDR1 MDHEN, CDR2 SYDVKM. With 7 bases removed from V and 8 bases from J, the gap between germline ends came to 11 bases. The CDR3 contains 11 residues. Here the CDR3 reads CASMTDGGYTF. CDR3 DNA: TGTGCCAGCATGACTGACGGGGGCTACACCTTC.

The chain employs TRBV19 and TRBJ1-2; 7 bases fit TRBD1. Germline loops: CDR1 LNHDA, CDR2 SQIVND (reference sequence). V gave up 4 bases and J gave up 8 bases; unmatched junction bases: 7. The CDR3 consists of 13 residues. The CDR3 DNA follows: TGTGCCAGTAGTACCCGACAGGGTATCGGCTACACCTTC. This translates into CASSTRQGIGYTF.

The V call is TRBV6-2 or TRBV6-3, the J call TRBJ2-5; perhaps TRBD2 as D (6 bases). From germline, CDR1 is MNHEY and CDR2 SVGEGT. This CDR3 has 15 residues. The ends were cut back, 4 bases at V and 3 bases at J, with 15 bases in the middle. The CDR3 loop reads CASSSGGKGEETQYF. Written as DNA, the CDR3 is TGTGCCAGCAGTTCCGGGGGAAAAGGAGAAGAGACCCAGTACTTC.

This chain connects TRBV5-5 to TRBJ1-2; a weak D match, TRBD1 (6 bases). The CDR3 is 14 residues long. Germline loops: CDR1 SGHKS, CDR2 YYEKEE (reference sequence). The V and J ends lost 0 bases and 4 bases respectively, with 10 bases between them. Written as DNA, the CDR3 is TGTGCCAGCAGCTTGGCGGTCAGGGGCTATGGCTACACCTTC. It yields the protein CASSLAVRGYGYTF. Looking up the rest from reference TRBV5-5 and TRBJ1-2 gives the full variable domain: DAGVTQSPTHLIKTRGQQVTLRCSPISGHKSVSWYQQVLGQGPQFIFQYYEKEERGRGNFPDRFSARQFPNYSSELNVNALLLGDSALYLCASSLAVRGYGYTFGSGTRLTVV.

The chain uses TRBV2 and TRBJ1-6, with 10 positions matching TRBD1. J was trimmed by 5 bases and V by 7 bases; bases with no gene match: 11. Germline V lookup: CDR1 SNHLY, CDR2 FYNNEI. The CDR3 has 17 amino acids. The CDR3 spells CASKVETGGVHNSPLHF. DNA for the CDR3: TGTGCCAGCAAGGTTGAGACAGGGGGCGTCCATAATTCACCCCTCCACTTT.

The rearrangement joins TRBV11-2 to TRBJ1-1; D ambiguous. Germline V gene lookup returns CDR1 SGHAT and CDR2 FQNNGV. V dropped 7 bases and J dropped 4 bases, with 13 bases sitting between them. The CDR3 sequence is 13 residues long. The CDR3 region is CASTLVGRTEAFF. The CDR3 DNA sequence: TGTGCCAGCACCCTAGTAGGTCGCACTGAAGCTTTCTTT. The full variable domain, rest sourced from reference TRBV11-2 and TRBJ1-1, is EAGVAQSPRYKIIEKRQSVAFWCNPISGHATLYWYQQILGQGPKLLIQFQNNGVVDDSQLPKDRFSAERLKGVDSTLKIQPAKLEDSAVYLCASTLVGRTEAFFGQGTRLTVV.

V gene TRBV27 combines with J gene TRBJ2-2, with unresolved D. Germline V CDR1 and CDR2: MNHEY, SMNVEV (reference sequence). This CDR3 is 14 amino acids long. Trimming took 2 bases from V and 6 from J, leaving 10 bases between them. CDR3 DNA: TGTGCCAGCAGTTTAGGGCAATTGGCCGGGGAGCTGTTTTTT. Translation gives CASSLGQLAGELFF.

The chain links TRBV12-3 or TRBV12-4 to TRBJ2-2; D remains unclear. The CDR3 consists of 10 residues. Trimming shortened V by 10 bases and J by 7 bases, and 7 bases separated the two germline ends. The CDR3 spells CATKSGELFF. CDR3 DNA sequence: TGTGCCACCAAGAGCGGGGAGCTGTTTTTT.

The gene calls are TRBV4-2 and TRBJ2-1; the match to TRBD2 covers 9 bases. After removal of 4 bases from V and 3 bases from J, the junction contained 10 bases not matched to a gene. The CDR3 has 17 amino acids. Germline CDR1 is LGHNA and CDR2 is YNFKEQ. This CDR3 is CASSPQRGSGSYNEQFF. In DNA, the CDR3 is TGTGCCAGCAGCCCCCAAAGGGGTAGCGGGAGCTACAATGAGCAGTTCTTC.

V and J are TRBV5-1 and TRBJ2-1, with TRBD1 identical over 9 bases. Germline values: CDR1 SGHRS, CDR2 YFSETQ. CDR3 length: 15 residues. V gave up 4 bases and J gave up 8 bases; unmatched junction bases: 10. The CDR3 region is CASSEYRGRADEQFF. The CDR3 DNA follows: TGCGCCAGCAGCGAATACAGGGGGCGCGCGGATGAGCAGTTCTTC.

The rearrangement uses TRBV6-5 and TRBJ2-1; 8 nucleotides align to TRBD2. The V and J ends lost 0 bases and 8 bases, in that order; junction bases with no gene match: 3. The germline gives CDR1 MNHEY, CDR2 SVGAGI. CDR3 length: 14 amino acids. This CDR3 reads CASSYSQREHEQFF. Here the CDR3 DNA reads TGTGCCAGCAGTTACTCCCAGCGGGAGCATGAGCAGTTCTTC.

DNA of the CDR3: TGTGCCAGCAGCCTTCTAGCGGGCAGTAAGGTTCAGTACTTC. It specifies CASSLLAGSKVQYF. The J gene is TRBJ2-4, the V gene TRBV5-6; 8 bases match TRBD2. This CDR3 spans 14 amino acids. J was trimmed by 11 bases and V by 4 bases; bases with no gene match: 11. CDR1 and CDR2 from the germline V gene are SGHDT and YYEEEE.

The CDR3: CASSPLALAGGRDEQFF. CDR3 DNA: TGTGCCAGCTCACCACTCGCTCTAGCGGGAGGACGGGATGAGCAGTTCTTC. This chain links TRBV18 with TRBJ2-1, with 11 bases aligning to TRBD2. This CDR3 has 17 residues. Germline CDR1 is KGHSH and CDR2 is LQKENI. V lost 1 base and J lost 8; bases outside the gene matches: 10.

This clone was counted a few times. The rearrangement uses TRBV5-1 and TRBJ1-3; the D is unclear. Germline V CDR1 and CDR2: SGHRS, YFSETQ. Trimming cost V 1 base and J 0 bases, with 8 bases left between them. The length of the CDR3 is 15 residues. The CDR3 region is CASSLFGSSGNTIYF. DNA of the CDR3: TGCGCCAGCAGCTTGTTCGGGAGCTCTGGAAACACCATATATTTT.

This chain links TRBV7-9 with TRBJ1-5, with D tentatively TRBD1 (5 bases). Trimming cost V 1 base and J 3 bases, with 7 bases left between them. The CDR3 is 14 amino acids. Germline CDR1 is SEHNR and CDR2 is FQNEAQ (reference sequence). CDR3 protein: CASSLGQSNQPQHF. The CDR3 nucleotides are TGTGCCAGCAGCTTAGGACAGTCCAATCAGCCCCAGCATTTT.

For the CDR3, the DNA is TGCGCCAGCAGTGAGTCTCTAGCGGGCGGGCAGACCCAGTACTTC. It translates to CASSESLAGGQTQYF. J is TRBJ2-5 and V is TRBV10-2, with 8 bases lining up with TRBD2. The CDR3 sequence is 15 residues long. J lost 6 bases, V lost 0 bases, and 6 bases had no gene match. From germline, CDR1 is WSHSY and CDR2 SAAADI.

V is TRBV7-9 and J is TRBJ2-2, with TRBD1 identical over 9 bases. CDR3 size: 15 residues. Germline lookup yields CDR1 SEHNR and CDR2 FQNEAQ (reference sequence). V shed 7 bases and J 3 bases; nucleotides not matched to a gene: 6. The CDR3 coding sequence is TGTGCCAGCAACGTCGGGGACAGGGACACCGGGGAGCTGTTTTTT. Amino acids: CASNVGDRDTGELFF. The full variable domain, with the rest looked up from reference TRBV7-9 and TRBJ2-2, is DTGVSQNPRHKITKRGQNVTFRCDPISEHNRLYWYRQTLGQGPEFLTYFQNEAQLEKSRLLSDRFSAERPKGSFSTLEIQRTEQGDSAMYLCASNVGDRDTGELFFGEGSRLTVL.

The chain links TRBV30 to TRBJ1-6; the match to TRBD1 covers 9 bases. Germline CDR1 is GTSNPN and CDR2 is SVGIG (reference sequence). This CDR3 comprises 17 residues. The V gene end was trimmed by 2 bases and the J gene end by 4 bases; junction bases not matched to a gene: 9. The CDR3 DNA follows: TGTGCCTGGAGTTTTAGAGGACAGGGGATATATAATTCACCCCTCCACTTT. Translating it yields CAWSFRGQGIYNSPLHF.

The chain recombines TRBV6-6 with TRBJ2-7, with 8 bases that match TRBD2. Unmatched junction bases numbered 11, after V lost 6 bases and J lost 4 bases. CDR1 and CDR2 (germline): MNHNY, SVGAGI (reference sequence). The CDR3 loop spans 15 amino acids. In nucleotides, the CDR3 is TGTGCCAGCAGCTATCGAGCGGGAGCAGGGTACGAGCAGTACTTC. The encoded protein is CASSYRAGAGYEQYF.

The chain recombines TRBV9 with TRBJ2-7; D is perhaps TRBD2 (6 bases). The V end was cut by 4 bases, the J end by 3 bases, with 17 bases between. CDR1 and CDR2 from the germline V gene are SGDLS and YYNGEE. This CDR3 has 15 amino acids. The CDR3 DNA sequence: TGTGCCAGCAGCCCGGTGGGGGGAGGACTCTACGAGCAGTACTTC. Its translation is CASSPVGGGLYEQYF.

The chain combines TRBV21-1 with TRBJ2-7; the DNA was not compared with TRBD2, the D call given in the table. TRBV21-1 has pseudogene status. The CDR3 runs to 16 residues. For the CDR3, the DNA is TGTGCCAGCAGCAAAGGGAGCCCAAGAAGCTCCTACGAGCAGTACTTC. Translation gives CASSKGSPRSSYEQYF.

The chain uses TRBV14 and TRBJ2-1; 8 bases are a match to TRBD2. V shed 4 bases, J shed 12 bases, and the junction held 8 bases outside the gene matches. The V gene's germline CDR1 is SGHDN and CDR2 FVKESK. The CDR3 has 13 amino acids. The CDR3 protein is CASSPPSGRRQFF. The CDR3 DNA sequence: TGTGCCAGCAGCCCACCCAGCGGGAGAAGGCAGTTCTTC.

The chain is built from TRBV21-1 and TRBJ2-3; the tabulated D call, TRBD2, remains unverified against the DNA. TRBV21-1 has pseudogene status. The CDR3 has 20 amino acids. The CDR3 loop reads CASSNRVGSTPPRSTDTQYF. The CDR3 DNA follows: TGTGCCAGCAGCAACCGGGTCGGGTCGACCCCCCCGAGGAGCACAGATACGCAGTATTTT.

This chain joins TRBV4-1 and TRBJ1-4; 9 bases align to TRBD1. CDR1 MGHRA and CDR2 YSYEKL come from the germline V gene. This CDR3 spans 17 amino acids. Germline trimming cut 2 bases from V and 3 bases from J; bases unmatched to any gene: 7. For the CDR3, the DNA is TGCGCCAGCAGCCAAACTACAGGGGGCGCGGCTAATGAAAAACTGTTTTTT. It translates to CASSQTTGGAANEKLFF.

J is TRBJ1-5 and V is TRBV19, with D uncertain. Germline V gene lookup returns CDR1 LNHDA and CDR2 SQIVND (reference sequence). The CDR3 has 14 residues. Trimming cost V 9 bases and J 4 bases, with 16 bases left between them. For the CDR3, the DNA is TGTGCCAGCCAATCGCGAGGGCTTAATCAGCCCCAGCATTTT. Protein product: CASQSRGLNQPQHF. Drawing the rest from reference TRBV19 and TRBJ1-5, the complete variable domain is DGGITQSPKYLFRKEGQNVTLSCEQNLNHDAMYWYRQDPGQGLRLIYYSQIVNDFQKGDIAEGYSVSREKKESFPLTVTSAQKNPTAFYLCASQSRGLNQPQHFGDGTRLSIL.

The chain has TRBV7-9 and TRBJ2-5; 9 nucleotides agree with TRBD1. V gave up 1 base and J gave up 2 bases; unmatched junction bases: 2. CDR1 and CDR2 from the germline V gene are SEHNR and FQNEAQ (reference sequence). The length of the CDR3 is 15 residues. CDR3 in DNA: TGTGCCAGCAGCTTAGGGGACAGGGTTCAAGAGACCCAGTACTTC. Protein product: CASSLGDRVQETQYF.

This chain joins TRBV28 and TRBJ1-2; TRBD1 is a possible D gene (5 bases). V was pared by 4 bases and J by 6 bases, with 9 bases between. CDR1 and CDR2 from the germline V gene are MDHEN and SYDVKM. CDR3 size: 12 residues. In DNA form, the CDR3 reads TGTGCCAGCAGTTCTTGGGGGGATGGCTACACCTTC. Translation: CASSSWGDGYTF.

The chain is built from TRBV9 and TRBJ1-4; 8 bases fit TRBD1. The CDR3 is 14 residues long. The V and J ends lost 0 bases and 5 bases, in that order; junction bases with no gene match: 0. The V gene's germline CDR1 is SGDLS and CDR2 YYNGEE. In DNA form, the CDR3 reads TGTGCCAGCAGCGTAGGGACAGGGAATGAAAAACTGTTTTTT. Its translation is CASSVGTGNEKLFF.

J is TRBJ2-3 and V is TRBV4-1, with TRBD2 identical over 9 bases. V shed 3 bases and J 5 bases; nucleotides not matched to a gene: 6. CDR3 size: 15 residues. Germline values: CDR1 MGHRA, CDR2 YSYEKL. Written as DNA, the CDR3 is TGCGCCAGCAGCCAGTTGCGGGAGGGGAAAGATACGCAGTATTTT. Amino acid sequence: CASSQLREGKDTQYF.

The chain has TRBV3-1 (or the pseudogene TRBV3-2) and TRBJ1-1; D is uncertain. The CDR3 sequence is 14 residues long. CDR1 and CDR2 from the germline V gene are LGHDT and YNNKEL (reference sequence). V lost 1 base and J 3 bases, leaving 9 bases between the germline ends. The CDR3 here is CASSQGGFDTEAFF. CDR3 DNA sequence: TGTGCCAGCAGCCAAGGAGGGTTTGACACTGAAGCTTTCTTT.

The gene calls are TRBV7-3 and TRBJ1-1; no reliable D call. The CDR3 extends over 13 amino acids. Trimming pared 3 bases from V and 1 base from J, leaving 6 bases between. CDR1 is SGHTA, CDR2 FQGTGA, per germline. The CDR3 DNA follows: TGTGCCAGCAGCTTGGAGCAGAACACTGAAGCTTTCTTT. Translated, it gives CASSLEQNTEAFF.